A selection of T cell receptor beta chains follows, all from one sample in a study of blood T cells in healthy people across ages. TCRdb reanalysed the 5' RACE reads using MiXCR and keeps one entry per CDR3 protein. The data hold 630,000 or so distinct CDR3 sequences, with roughly 31% observed a single time. The specimen was blood. These receptors all come from a woman older than 75 in good health. The CDR3 runs from the conserved cysteine through the conserved F or W. The D gene is left open where the match is weak. Expanded clones get a size class; other rows say once, few or many, or leave the size out.

d_gene	j_gene	abundance	v_gene	CDR3aa	CDR3nt
-	TRBJ1-2	many	TRBV5-1	CASSLGPRGQGNYGYTF	TGCGCCAGCAGCTTGGGGCCGAGAGGCCAGGGAAATTATGGCTACACCTTC
-	TRBJ2-5	-	TRBV9	CASGVLDSFYQQYF	TGTGCCAGCGGCGTCCTGGACAGTTTCTACCAGCAGTACTTC
-	TRBJ1-5	-	TRBV10-3	CAISGSGLGQTDQPRHF	TGTGCCATCAGTGGGTCCGGGTTGGGACAAACGGATCAGCCCCGGCATTTT
-	TRBJ1-2	many	TRBV18	CASSPPVAYGYTF	TGTGCCAGCTCACCACCGGTCGCCTATGGCTACACCTTC
-	TRBJ2-5	-	TRBV7-9	CASSFTPETQYF	TGTGCCAGCAGCTTCACTCCCGAGACCCAGTACTTC
TRBD1	TRBJ1-4	few	TRBV20-1	CSARRDRGQKLFF	TGCAGTGCCCGCCGGGACAGGGGACAAAAACTGTTTTTT
TRBD2	TRBJ2-1	-	TRBV5-5	CAGSLAGGPYAEQFF	TGTGCCGGCAGCTTAGCGGGAGGGCCATACGCTGAGCAGTTCTTC
TRBD1	TRBJ2-1	many	TRBV20-1	CSATGGGLYNEQFF	TGCAGTGCGACAGGGGGTGGGCTTTACAATGAGCAGTTCTTC
-	TRBJ2-3	-	TRBV12-3/TRBV12-4	CASSYPIARDTQYF	TGTGCCAGCAGTTATCCCATAGCGCGAGATACGCAGTATTTT
TRBD2	TRBJ2-1	few	TRBV24-1	CATSDWTSGEGVNEQFF	TGCGCCACCAGTGATTGGACTAGCGGAGAGGGTGTTAATGAGCAGTTCTTC
-	TRBJ2-1	few	TRBV9	CASSVVSWSSYNEQFF	TGTGCCAGCAGCGTAGTTTCCTGGAGCTCCTACAATGAGCAGTTCTTC
TRBD1	TRBJ1-2	many	TRBV5-4	CASSLDDRGYGYTF	TGTGCCAGCAGCTTGGACGACAGGGGCTATGGCTACACCTTC
-	TRBJ2-1	many	TRBV20-1	CSARDPRQLRRNEQFF	TGCAGTGCTAGAGATCCACGCCAGCTTAGGCGGAATGAGCAGTTCTTC
TRBD1	TRBJ1-5	many	TRBV6-5	CASSLRTGIQPQHF	TGTGCCAGCAGTTTAAGGACAGGAATCCAGCCCCAGCATTTT
TRBD1	TRBJ1-2	-	TRBV9	CASSVGTGGRDGYTF	TGTGCCAGCAGCGTCGGGACAGGGGGCCGGGATGGCTACACCTTC
TRBD1	TRBJ2-6	-	TRBV24-1	CATSDLGRTGGNSGANVLTF	TGTGCCACCAGTGATTTAGGTAGGACAGGGGGGAACTCTGGGGCCAACGTCCTGACTTTC
TRBD1	TRBJ1-1	many	TRBV5-1	CASSWGQGSTEAFF	TGCGCCAGCAGCTGGGGACAGGGAAGCACTGAAGCTTTCTTT
-	TRBJ2-1	many	TRBV6-2/TRBV6-3	CASSPPGSYNEQFF	TGTGCCAGCAGTCCCCCGGGTTCCTACAATGAGCAGTTCTTC
-	TRBJ1-2	-	TRBV15	CATSLDKRGRNGYTF	TGTGCCACCAGCCTAGATAAGCGGGGGAGGAATGGCTACACCTTC
TRBD1	TRBJ1-1	few	TRBV18	CASSRETGVTEAFF	TGTGCCAGCTCACGCGAGACAGGGGTCACTGAAGCTTTCTTT
-	TRBJ1-2	many	TRBV7-6	CASSSQGDYGYTF	TGTGCCAGCAGCTCACAGGGAGACTATGGCTACACCTTC
TRBD2	TRBJ2-7	many	TRBV10-3	CAISDPGTTRAYEQYF	TGTGCCATCAGTGATCCCGGGACTACGAGGGCCTACGAGCAGTACTTC
-	TRBJ2-5	few	TRBV3-1	CASSQEGFSETQYF	TGTGCCAGCAGCCAAGAGGGGTTTTCAGAGACCCAGTACTTC
-	TRBJ2-1	many	TRBV5-1	CASSSGGQYNEQFF	TGCGCCAGCAGCTCGGGGGGACAATACAATGAGCAGTTCTTC
-	TRBJ2-1	many	TRBV6-6	CASSINRGTEQFF	TGTGCCAGCAGTATTAATCGAGGGACTGAGCAGTTCTTC
-	TRBJ2-3	many	TRBV9	CASSGPALGSDTQYF	TGTGCCAGCAGCGGCCCGGCGCTGGGATCAGATACGCAGTATTTT